This T cell receptor beta chain came from a study of TIL therapy for anti-PD-1-resistant metastatic lung cancer. For the study at large: Median tumor PD-L1 proportion score was 5% to 7%.

CDR1 is SNHLY, CDR2 FYNNEI, per germline. The CDR3 sequence is 19 residues long. Unmatched junction bases numbered 18, after V lost 7 bases and J lost 4 bases. Sample time point: pre-treatment sample, taken before nivolumab and TIL therapy. Stage 4 NSCLC adults joined between October 2017 and January 2020. The immunoSEQ assay was v3. The repertoire was sequenced with immunoSEQ multiplex PCR; TCRdb's copy has only in-frame clones and lacks some. The repertoire holds tens of thousands of clones, with around 79% as singletons. The material sequenced was blood, taken at baseline. The receptor's source is a man aged 65-85 years with non-small cell lung cancer. The chain uses TRBV2 and TRBJ2-5, with TRBD2 identical over 13 bases. This chain's CDR3 is CASTRGGLAGVMGGETQYF. Written as DNA, the CDR3 is TGTGCCAGCACCAGGGGAGGACTAGCGGGAGTTATGGGAGGAGAGACCCAGTACTTC.